This TCR beta chain was obtained from a study of Ad26.COV2.S vaccination and SARS-CoV-2 variants (dated by TCRdb to the early 2020s). Context from the whole study: Vaccine-arm donors came from COV1001, a multicentre, randomized, double-blind, placebo-controlled phase I-IIa trial of Ad26.COV2.S in healthy adults. Ad26.COV2.S was administered intramuscularly at 5 x 10^10 or 1 x 10^11 viral particles, either as a single shot or as two shots given 56 days apart. Sequencing of the TCRbeta repertoire served to evaluate the specificity and breadth of SARS-CoV-2-reactive T cell receptors following Ad26.COV2.S vaccination. A total of roughly 32 samples were included in the TCR-sequenced set, comprising around 19 Ad26.COV2.S vaccine recipients, 5 placebo recipients and 8 SARS-CoV-2 convalescent individuals. Trial participants were randomized into five groups of five, in which low-dose or high-dose Ad26.COV2.S was given once or twice, or placebo was given on both occasions. Blinding of investigators to trial group allocation was maintained during experiments and outcome assessment.

The treatment or condition label corresponds to: 15 to 20 received Ad26.COV2.S at low or high dose, single or two shots; 5 received placebo; per-sample allocation not given. For vaccine and placebo recipients, the sequenced repertoires came from samples collected on day 63 after the first injection. Cohort 1b enrolled roughly 25 adults aged 18-55 years at a single site in Boston, USA, between 29 July and 7 August 2020. Ad26.COV2.S was a replication-incompetent adenovirus type 26 vector expressing a prefusion-stabilized SARS-CoV-2 spike protein from the original Wuhan strain. This clone was detected only once. No antigen is known for it. Base quality data are lacking; no much larger clone is found one base away. Trimming removed 0 bases from V and 3 bases from J; the gene matches leave 6 bases unexplained. There are 16 amino acids in the CDR3, from cysteine to phenylalanine inclusive. This entry keeps only the CDR3 DNA: 48 bases, framed from base 1. The germline V gene (reference sequence) provides CDR1 WNHNN and CDR2 SYGVQD.

TCRbeta CDR3 regions were sequenced with the immunoSEQ Assay. After extraction, genomic DNA underwent amplification by bias-controlled multiplex PCR, followed by high-throughput sequencing. The authors' analysis ran thus. To quantify the absolute abundance of each unique TCRbeta CDR3 region, sequences were collapsed and filtered. T cell fraction was estimated by normalization of TCRbeta template counts to usable DNA, with usable DNA being measured through amplification of reference genes present in all nucleated cells. Repertoire TCRs were annotated as SARS-CoV-2-specific by exact matching of V gene, CDR3 amino acid sequence and J gene to a known reactive TCR set. The reference SARS-CoV-2 TCR set was derived from MIRA and filtered for enrichment in COVID-19-positive ImmuneCODE repertoires, a step that removed public or cross-reactive TCRs. Drawing on the MIRA antigens, annotated TCRs were analysed further at the level of specific ORF or position within ORF. Depth was the summed frequency of annotated unique rearrangements, while breadth was defined as annotated unique rearrangements over total unique productive rearrangements. Two-sided Wilcoxon rank-sum tests were used to compare TCR breadth between groups. What TCRdb holds here is the immuneACCESS table cut down to in-frame rearrangements. Part of the clones is not present; checked against another copy, under half of the missing clones reflect an unresolved V gene, and the others are unexplained. D and trimming come from the DNA, and the V and J calls and clone size come from that table. This sample gives about 370,000 clones in total; approximately 90% of them show up just once. Approximately 1.9% of the sample is in the top ten clones.

Paper-wide results and their limitations: Substantial breadth of spike-specific CD8+ and CD4+ T cell responses was reported after vaccination. The authors noted that total T cell responses may have been underestimated by the TCR breadth and depth analyses. Comparing responses between vaccine doses or regimens was not something the study was powered to do. Vaccine and placebo recipients had comparable non-spike TCR breadth, which fits with the vaccine containing only spike. Higher spike-specific TCR breadth was observed in Ad26.COV2.S recipients than in placebo recipients (P = 0.0014).

The chain was built from TRBV10-1 and TRBJ1-2; 8 bases in the junction line up with TRBD1. The receptor's source is a person between 18 and 65 years old who received the Ad26.COV2.S COVID-19 vaccine or a placebo. The specimen was peripheral blood, collected in a trial of Ad26.COV2.S vaccine versus placebo. The sequenced DNA: TGCGCCAGCAGTGAGTCGACAACAGGGGGTCACTATGGCTACACCTTC. Translation gives CASSESTTGGHYGYTF.